A selection of T cell receptor beta chains follows, all from one sample in a study of blood T cells in healthy people across ages. TCRdb itself ran the 5' RACE reads through MiXCR, one entry per CDR3 protein. In the table there are about 640,000 distinct CDR3 sequences, under 65% of which are singletons. Sequencing used blood. Source of these receptors: a man between 60 and 70 years old in good health. CDR3s include the opening cysteine and the closing phenylalanine or tryptophan. The D gene is left open where the match is weak. Clone size, where shown, is once, few, many, or a class for clones that have expanded.

v_gene: TRBV25-1; j_gene: TRBJ2-4; d_gene: NA; abundance: few; CDR3nt: TGTGCCAGCAGTGAAACCGATCGGGCCAAAAACATTCAGTACTTC; CDR3aa: CASSETDRAKNIQYF
v_gene: TRBV7-2; j_gene: TRBJ2-1; d_gene: NA; abundance: few; CDR3nt: TGTGCCAGCAGCTTAGGGGGGACCCCCAATGAGCAGTTCTTC; CDR3aa: CASSLGGTPNEQFF
v_gene: TRBV3-1; j_gene: TRBJ2-1; d_gene: TRBD2; abundance: NA; CDR3nt: TGTGCCAGCAGCCAAGATGCGGGGGGCGAACTGGGTGAGCAGTTCTTC; CDR3aa: CASSQDAGGELGEQFF
v_gene: TRBV2; j_gene: TRBJ2-6; d_gene: TRBD2; abundance: NA; CDR3nt: TGTGCCAGCACCAAAGCAGGCCTAGCGGGGCTTTCTGGGGCCAACGTCCTGACTTTC; CDR3aa: CASTKAGLAGLSGANVLTF
v_gene: TRBV10-3; j_gene: TRBJ2-5; d_gene: TRBD1; abundance: NA; CDR3nt: TGTGCCATCAGGGGGACAGATGGGGCAGAGACCCAGTACTTC; CDR3aa: CAIRGTDGAETQYF
v_gene: TRBV5-1; j_gene: TRBJ1-2; d_gene: NA; abundance: NA; CDR3nt: TGCGCCAGCAGCTTGGCTTTGTCAGGGGATGGCTACACCTTC; CDR3aa: CASSLALSGDGYTF
v_gene: TRBV7-9; j_gene: TRBJ1-2; d_gene: NA; abundance: NA; CDR3nt: TGTGCCAGCAGCTTTGAGGGACCTTCATATGGCTACACCTTC; CDR3aa: CASSFEGPSYGYTF
v_gene: TRBV6-5; j_gene: TRBJ1-5; d_gene: TRBD1; abundance: NA; CDR3nt: TGTGCCAGCAGCCCCGACAGGGGAAATCGTCCCCAGCATTTT; CDR3aa: CASSPDRGNRPQHF
v_gene: TRBV20-1; j_gene: TRBJ2-4; d_gene: TRBD1; abundance: few; CDR3nt: TGCAGTGCTAGGGCCCCGACAGGGGGCGGAAACATTCAGTACTTC; CDR3aa: CSARAPTGGGNIQYF
v_gene: TRBV12-3/TRBV12-4; j_gene: TRBJ1-2; d_gene: NA; abundance: NA; CDR3nt: TGTGCCAGCAGTCCCCACCTGATTAACTATGGCTACACCTTC; CDR3aa: CASSPHLINYGYTF
v_gene: TRBV27; j_gene: TRBJ1-6; d_gene: TRBD1; abundance: NA; CDR3nt: TGTGCCAGCAGTCCCGACAGGGTGCATTCACCCCTCCACTTT; CDR3aa: CASSPDRVHSPLHF
v_gene: TRBV4-1; j_gene: TRBJ2-2; d_gene: NA; abundance: NA; CDR3nt: TGCGCCAGCAGCGATCGGACTGTCAACACCGGGGAGCTGTTTTTT; CDR3aa: CASSDRTVNTGELFF
v_gene: TRBV5-4; j_gene: TRBJ2-7; d_gene: TRBD2; abundance: NA; CDR3nt: TGTGCCAGCAGCTTGGGGACTAGCGGGGGCTACGAGCAGTACTTC; CDR3aa: CASSLGTSGGYEQYF
v_gene: TRBV29-1; j_gene: TRBJ1-1; d_gene: NA; abundance: NA; CDR3nt: TGCAGCGCCCAAAGTGATCCCGAGGGGACTGAAGCTTTCTTT; CDR3aa: CSAQSDPEGTEAFF
v_gene: TRBV11-2; j_gene: TRBJ2-5; d_gene: NA; abundance: NA; CDR3nt: TGTGCCAGCAGCCTAGACAACGGCGGCAAGCAGTACTTC; CDR3aa: CASSLDNGGKQYF